Below are 8 T cell receptor beta chains sequenced from a single sample in a study of cytomegalovirus exposure and HLA in healthy donors. Researchers ran the PCR with 60 Vbeta and 13 Jbeta primers. Sequencing used immunoSEQ multiplex PCR; TCRdb keeps in-frame clones, though not all of them. The table records approximately 100,000 clones, around 10% of them present only once. The sample taken for sequencing was PBMCs. These receptors all stem from a man aged 40-49 years in good health and CMV-seropositive.

The chain uses TRBV6-1 and TRBJ2-5, with no clear D. The CDR3 sequence is 12 residues long. The germline V and J ends were trimmed by 0 bases and 4 bases, with 3 bases remaining between them. CDR1 is MNHNS, CDR2 SASEGT, per germline. CDR3 amino acids: CASSEARETQYF. CDR3 DNA: TGTGCCAGCAGTGAAGCCCGAGAGACCCAGTACTTC.

V and J are TRBV7-9 and TRBJ1-1; D perhaps matches TRBD1 (5 bases). V gave up 6 bases and J gave up 2 bases, with 19 bases separating them. Germline CDR1 and CDR2: SEHNR and FQNEAQ (reference sequence). There are 16 residues in the CDR3. In DNA, the CDR3 is TGTGCCAGCAGGGCCTACTCGTGGGGGGTAAACACTGAAGCTTTCTTT. Translating gives CASRAYSWGVNTEAFF.

The rearrangement uses TRBV7-8 and TRBJ2-3; 7 bases are a match to TRBD2. Germline assignment: CDR1 SGHVS and CDR2 FQNEAQ. With 0 bases clipped from V and 1 base from J, the junction kept 7 bases outside the gene matches. The CDR3 is made up of 17 amino acids. CDR3 DNA sequence: TGTGCCAGCAGCTTAGCGGCCGGGAGGACACGCACAGATACGCAGTATTTT. It codes for CASSLAAGRTRTDTQYF.

The chain employs TRBV5-4 and TRBJ1-1; the D is unclear. CDR1 is SGHNT and CDR2 is YYREEE in the germline V gene (reference sequence). Trimming removed 4 bases from V and 0 bases from J, with 7 bases in between. The CDR3 spans 13 residues. CDR3 in amino acids: CASSEVMNTEAFF. The DNA of the CDR3 is TGTGCCAGCAGCGAGGTCATGAACACTGAAGCTTTCTTT.

The chain couples TRBV7-8 to TRBJ2-5; tentatively, D is TRBD1 (5 bases). The V end lost 5 bases, the J end lost 1 base, and 17 bases lay between the germline ends. The CDR3 contains 16 residues. Germline assignment: CDR1 SGHVS and CDR2 FQNEAQ. This CDR3 is CASSHTRQTLQETQYF. DNA for the CDR3: TGTGCCAGCAGCCATACGAGACAGACCCTCCAAGAGACCCAGTACTTC.

This clone was seen only a few times. The chain uses TRBV27 and TRBJ1-5; D unclear. Trimming cost V 3 bases and J 9 bases, with 12 bases left between them. Germline assignment: CDR1 MNHEY and CDR2 SMNVEV (reference sequence). The CDR3 contains 13 residues. CDR3 loop: CASSLNRQVPQHF. The CDR3 DNA is TGTGCCAGCAGTTTGAACCGCCAGGTGCCCCAGCATTTT.

V usage is TRBV4-2 and J usage is TRBJ2-7, with a tentative D call TRBD2 (6 bases). CDR3 length equals 15 residues. Germline CDR1 reads LGHNA; CDR2 reads YNFKEQ. Between the trimmed V and J ends, which lost 1 base and 5 bases, there was a span of 15 bases. The CDR3 coding sequence is TGTGCCAGCAGCCAAGCTTTAGGAGGGATCAACGAGCAGTACTTC. Protein product: CASSQALGGINEQYF.

The rearrangement joins TRBV9 to TRBJ2-1; D is perhaps TRBD1 (5 bases). V was pared by 3 bases and J by 8 bases, with 9 bases between. This CDR3 has 12 residues. Germline V lookup: CDR1 SGDLS, CDR2 YYNGEE. CDR3 DNA: TGTGCCAGCAGCGCCCTAGGGGATGAGCAGTTCTTC. As protein: CASSALGDEQFF.